The source of this T cell receptor beta chain is a study of blood T cell repertoires in COVID-19. Study context: Material from acute and convalescent COVID-19 was sourced from the United States, Italy and Spain. In each case, the material was cDNA or gDNA derived from T cells, B-cell-depleted T cells, or PBMCs.

Original processing notes: Reference gene primer amplification yielded estimated nucleated cell counts. Clones were read by immunoSEQ multiplex PCR, and TCRdb kept only the in-frame ones, dropping some. V and J calls and clone size follow that table, whereas D and trimming were derived from the DNA. The sample includes 110,000 to 150,000 clones, around 82% of them seen just once. The V gene's germline CDR1 is ENHRY and CDR2 SYGVKD. There are 14 residues in the CDR3. Trimming at V came to 2 bases and at J to 7 bases, leaving 5 bases not matched to a gene. Sequenced input: peripheral blood. This sequence originates from a man aged 60-69 years with acute or convalescent COVID-19. The chain combines TRBV10-3 with TRBJ1-5, with 7 bases aligning to TRBD1. The CDR3 loop reads CAISEGDSDQPQHF. As DNA, the CDR3 is TGTGCCATCAGTGAGGGGGACAGTGACCAGCCCCAGCATTTT.